This T cell receptor beta chain was documented in a study of regulatory T cells in long-lasting Graves disease. The time point is: newly diagnosed GD, antithyroid drugs for less than 3 months. Researchers made the TCR library from RNA that was extracted from PBMCs. Broader study findings: It was in persistent disease that TRBV28, TRBJ1-2 and TRBJ2-5 were favored. Authors noted too few samples as a limitation.

With iRepertoire HTBI primers and Arm-PCR of CDR3 regions, TCR beta libraries were built. Source study methods: Throughout the samples, researchers identified fewer than 80 TRBV and around 15 TRBJ segments. Each CDR3 protein gets one entry after TCRdb re-called the multiplex PCR reads with MiXCR. What appears here as the V and J calls and clone size reflects TCRdb's work, not the paper's. The table shows 400,000 to 500,000 distinct CDR3 sequences, with around 17% occurring only once. This clonotype was detected only a few times. What it binds is not known. V shed 2 bases and J shed 2 bases, with 7 bases lying between them. This CDR3 has 14 residues. CDR1 and CDR2 from the germline V gene are MGHRA and YSYEKL. The same sample was also used in a study of T cells in Graves' hyperthyroidism and ophthalmopathy. That source adds: The TCR CDR3 was amplified in a first-round RT-PCR using the HTBI primer set.

The genes are TRBV4-1 and TRBJ2-1; no definite D call. This clonotype originated in a woman aged 18 to 35 with Graves disease. The sample was peripheral blood mononuclear cells (PBMCs), taken at new diagnosis, from a patient treated with antithyroid drugs. The CDR3 bases are TGCGCCAGCAGCCAAATTACAGCCTACAATGAGCAGTTCTTC. Translated, it gives CASSQITAYNEQFF.